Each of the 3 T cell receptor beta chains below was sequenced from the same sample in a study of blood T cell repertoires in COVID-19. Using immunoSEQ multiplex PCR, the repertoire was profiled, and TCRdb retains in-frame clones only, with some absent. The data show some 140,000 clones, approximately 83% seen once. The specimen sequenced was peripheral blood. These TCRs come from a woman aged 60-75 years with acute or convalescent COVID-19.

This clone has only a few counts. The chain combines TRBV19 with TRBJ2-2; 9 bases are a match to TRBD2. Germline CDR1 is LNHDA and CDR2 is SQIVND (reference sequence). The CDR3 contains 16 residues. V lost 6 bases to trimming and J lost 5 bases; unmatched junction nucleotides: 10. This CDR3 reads CASSKTSGGRTGELFF. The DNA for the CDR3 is TGTGCCAGTAGCAAGACGAGCGGGGGGCGAACCGGGGAGCTGTTTTTT.

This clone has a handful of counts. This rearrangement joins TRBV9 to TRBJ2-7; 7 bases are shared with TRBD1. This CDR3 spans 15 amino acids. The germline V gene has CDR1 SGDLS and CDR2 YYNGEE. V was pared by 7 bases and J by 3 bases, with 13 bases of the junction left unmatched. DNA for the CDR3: TGTGCCAGCTCCGCCGGGCAGGGGGTGGGCTACGAGCAGTACTTC. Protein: CASSAGQGVGYEQYF.

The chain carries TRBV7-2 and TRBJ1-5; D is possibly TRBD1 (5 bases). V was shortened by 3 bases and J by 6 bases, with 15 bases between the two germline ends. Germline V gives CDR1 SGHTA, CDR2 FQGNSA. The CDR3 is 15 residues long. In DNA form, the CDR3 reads TGTGCCAGCAGCTTGGGCAGCGGGGCGGGTCAGCCCCAGCATTTT. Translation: CASSLGSGAGQPQHF.